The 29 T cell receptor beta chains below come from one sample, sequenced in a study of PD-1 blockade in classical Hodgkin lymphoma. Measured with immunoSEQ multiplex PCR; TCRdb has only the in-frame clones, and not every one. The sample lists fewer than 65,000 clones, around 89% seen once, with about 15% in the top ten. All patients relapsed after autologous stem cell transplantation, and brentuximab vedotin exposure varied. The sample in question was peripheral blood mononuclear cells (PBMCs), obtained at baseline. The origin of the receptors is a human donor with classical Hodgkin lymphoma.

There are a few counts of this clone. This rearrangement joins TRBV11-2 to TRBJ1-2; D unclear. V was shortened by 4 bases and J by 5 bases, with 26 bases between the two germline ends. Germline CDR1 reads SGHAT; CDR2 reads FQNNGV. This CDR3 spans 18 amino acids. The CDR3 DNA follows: TGTGCCAGCAGCTCATCAACCGAAGAGACCGCGAGGGATTATGGCTACACCTTC. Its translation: CASSSSTEETARDYGYTF.

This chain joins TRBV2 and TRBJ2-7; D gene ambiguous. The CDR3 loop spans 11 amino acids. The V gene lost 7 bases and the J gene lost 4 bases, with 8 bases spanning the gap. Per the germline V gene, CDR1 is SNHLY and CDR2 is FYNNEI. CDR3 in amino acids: CASMWVYEQYF. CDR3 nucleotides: TGTGCCAGCATGTGGGTTTACGAGCAGTACTTC.

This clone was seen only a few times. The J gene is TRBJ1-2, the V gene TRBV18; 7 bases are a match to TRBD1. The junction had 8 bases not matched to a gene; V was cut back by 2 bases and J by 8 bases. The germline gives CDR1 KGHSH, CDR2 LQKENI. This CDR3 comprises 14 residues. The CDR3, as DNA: TGTGCCAGCTCACCAGCGACAGGGTGGAGCGGCTACACCTTC. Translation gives CASSPATGWSGYTF.

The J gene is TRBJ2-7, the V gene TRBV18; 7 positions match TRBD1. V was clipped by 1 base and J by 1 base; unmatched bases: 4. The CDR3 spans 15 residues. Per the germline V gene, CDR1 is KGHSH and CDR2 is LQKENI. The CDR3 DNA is TGTGCCAGCTCACCACTGGGACAGACATCCTACGAGCAGTACTTC. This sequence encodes CASSPLGQTSYEQYF.

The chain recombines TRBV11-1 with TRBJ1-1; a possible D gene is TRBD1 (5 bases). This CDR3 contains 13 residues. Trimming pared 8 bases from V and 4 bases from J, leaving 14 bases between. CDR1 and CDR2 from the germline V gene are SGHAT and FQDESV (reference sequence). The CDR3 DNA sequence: TGTGCCAGCGGGCGAGGGGATCTCACTGAAGCTTTCTTT. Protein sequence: CASGRGDLTEAFF.

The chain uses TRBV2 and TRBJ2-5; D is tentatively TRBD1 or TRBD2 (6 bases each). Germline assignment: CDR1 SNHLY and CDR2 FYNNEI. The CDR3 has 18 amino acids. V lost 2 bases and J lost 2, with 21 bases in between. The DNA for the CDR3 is TGTGCCAGCAGTGAAAGGGGGTGGGGCGGGGCTGAACAAGAGACCCAGTACTTC. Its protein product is CASSERGWGGAEQETQYF.

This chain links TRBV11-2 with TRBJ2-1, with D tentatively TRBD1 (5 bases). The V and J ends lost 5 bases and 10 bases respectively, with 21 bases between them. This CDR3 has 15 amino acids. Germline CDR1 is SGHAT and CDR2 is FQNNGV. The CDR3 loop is CASSHLLGREGEQFF. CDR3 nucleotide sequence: TGTGCCAGCAGCCATCTCTTGGGCAGGGAAGGCGAGCAGTTCTTC.

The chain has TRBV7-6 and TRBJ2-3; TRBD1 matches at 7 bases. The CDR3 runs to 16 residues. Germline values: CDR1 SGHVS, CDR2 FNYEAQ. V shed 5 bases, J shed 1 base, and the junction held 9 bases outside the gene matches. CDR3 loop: CASSPTGRSGTDTQYF. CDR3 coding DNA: TGTGCCAGCAGCCCGACAGGGAGATCGGGCACAGATACGCAGTATTTT.

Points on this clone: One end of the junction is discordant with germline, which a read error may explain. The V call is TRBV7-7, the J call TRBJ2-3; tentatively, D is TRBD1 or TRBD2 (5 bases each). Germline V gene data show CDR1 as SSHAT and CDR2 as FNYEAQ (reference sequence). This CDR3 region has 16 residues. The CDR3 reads CASSLALNEGIDTQYF. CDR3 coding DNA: TGTGCTAGCAGCTTAGCGCTAAATGAGGGGATAGATACGCAGTATTTT.

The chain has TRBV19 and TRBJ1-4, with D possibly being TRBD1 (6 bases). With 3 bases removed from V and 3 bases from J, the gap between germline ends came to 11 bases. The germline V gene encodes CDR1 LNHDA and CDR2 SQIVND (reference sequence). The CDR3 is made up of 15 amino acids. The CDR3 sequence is CASSIEGVPNEKLFF. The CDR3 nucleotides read TGTGCCAGTAGTATCGAGGGGGTCCCTAATGAAAAACTGTTTTTT. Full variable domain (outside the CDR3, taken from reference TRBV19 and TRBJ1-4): DGGITQSPKYLFRKEGQNVTLSCEQNLNHDAMYWYRQDPGQGLRLIYYSQIVNDFQKGDIAEGYSVSREKKESFPLTVTSAQKNPTAFYLCASSIEGVPNEKLFFGSGTQLSVL.

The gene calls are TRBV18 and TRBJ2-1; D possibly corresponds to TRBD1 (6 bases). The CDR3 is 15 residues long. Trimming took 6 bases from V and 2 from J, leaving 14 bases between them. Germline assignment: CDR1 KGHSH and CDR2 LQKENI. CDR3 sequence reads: CASSPPTGPYNEQFF. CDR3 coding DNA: TGTGCCAGCTCCCCCCCGACAGGACCCTACAATGAGCAGTTCTTC.

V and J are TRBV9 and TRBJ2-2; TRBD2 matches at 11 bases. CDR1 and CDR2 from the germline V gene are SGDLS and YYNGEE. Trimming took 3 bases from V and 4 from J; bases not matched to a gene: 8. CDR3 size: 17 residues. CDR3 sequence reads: CASSARGTSGLTGELFF. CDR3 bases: TGTGCCAGCAGCGCCCGAGGGACTAGCGGACTCACCGGGGAGCTGTTTTTT.

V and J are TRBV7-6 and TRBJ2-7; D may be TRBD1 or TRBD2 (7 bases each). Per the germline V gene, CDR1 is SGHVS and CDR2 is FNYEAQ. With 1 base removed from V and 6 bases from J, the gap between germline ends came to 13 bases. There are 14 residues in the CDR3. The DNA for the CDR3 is TGTGCCAGCAGCTTAGTTGGCAGGGGGGGCGAGCAGTACTTC. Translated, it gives CASSLVGRGGEQYF.

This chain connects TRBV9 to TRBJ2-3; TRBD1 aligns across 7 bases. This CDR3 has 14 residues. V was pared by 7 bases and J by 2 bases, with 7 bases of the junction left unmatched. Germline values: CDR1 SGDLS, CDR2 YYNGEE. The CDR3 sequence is CASDPRGTTDTQYF. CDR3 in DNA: TGTGCCAGCGACCCCAGGGGGACCACAGATACGCAGTATTTT.

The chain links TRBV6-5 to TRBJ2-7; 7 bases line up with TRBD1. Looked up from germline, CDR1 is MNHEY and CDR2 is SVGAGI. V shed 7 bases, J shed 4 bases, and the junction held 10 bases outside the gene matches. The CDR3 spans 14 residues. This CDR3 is CASKPPGQLYEQYF. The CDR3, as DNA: TGTGCCAGCAAACCTCCGGGACAGCTATACGAGCAGTACTTC.

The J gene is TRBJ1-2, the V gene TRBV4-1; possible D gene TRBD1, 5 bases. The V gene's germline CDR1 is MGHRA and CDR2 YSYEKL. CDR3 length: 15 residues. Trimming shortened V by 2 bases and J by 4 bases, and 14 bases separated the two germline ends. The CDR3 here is CASSQLVTATYGYTF. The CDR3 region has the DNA TGCGCCAGCAGCCAATTGGTGACAGCGACCTATGGCTACACCTTC.

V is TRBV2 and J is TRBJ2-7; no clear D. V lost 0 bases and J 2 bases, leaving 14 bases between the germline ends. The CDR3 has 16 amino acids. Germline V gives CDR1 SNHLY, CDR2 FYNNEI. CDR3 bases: TGTGCCAGCAGTGAAGCGGAACCACTACGGGCCTACGAGCAGTACTTC. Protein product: CASSEAEPLRAYEQYF.

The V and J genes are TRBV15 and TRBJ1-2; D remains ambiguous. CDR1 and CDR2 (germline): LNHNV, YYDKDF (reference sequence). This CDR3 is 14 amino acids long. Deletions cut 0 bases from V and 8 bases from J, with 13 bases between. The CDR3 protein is CATSRDRRVGGYTF. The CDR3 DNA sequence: TGTGCCACCAGCAGAGATAGGAGGGTTGGGGGCTACACCTTC.

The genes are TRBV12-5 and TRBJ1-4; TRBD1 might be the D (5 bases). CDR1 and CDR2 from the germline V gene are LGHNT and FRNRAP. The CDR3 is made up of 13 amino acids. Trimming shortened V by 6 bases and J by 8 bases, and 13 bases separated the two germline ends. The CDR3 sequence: CASGLRGSEKLFF. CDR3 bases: TGTGCTAGTGGCTTGAGGGGATCCGAAAAACTGTTTTTT.

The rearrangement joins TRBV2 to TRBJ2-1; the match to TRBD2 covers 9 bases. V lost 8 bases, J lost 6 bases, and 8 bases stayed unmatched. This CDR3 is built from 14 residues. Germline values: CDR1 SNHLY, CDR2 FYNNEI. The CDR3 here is CASGAGLATNEQFF. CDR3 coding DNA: TGTGCCAGCGGGGCGGGACTAGCTACCAATGAGCAGTTCTTC.

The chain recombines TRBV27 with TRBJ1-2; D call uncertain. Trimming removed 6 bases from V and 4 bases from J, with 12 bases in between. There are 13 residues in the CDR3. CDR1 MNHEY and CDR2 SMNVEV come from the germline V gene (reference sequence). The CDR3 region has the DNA TGTGCCAGCAGGGCCGGCGAGTTCTATGGCTACACCTTC. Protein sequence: CASRAGEFYGYTF.

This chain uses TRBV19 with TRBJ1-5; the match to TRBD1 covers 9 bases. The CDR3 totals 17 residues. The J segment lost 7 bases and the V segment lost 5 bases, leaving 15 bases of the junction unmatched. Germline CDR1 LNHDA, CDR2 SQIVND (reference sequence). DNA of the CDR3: TGTGCCAGTAGTGCCCGGACAGGGGAGGGAATTCGCCAGCCCCAGCATTTT. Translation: CASSARTGEGIRQPQHF.

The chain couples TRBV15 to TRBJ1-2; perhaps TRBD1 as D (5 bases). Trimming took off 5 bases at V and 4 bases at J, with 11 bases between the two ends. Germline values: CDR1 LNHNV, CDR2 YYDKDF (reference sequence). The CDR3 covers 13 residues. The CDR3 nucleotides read TGTGCCACCAGCCGGGAGCAGGGCTATGGCTACACCTTC. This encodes CATSREQGYGYTF. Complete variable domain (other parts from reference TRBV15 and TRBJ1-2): DAMVIQNPRYQVTQFGKPVTLSCSQTLNHNVMYWYQQKSSQAPKLLFHYYDKDFNNEADTPDNFQSRRPNTSFCFLDIRSPGLGDTAMYLCATSREQGYGYTFGSGTRLTVV.

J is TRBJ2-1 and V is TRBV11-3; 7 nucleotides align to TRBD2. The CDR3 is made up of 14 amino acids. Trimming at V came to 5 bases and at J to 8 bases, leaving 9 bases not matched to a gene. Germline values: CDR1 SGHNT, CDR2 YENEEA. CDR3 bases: TGTGCCAGCAGCCTTGGGCAGGGAGGGGATGAGCAGTTCTTC. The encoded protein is CASSLGQGGDEQFF. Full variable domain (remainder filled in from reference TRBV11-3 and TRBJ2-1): EAGVVQSPRYKIIEKKQPVAFWCNPISGHNTLYWYLQNLGQGPELLIRYENEEAVDDSQLPKDRFSAERLKGVDSTLKIQPAELGDSAVYLCASSLGQGGDEQFFGPGTRLTVL.

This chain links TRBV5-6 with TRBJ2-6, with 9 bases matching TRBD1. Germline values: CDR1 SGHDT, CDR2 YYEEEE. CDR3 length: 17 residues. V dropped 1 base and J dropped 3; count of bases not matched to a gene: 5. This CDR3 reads CASSLWGQGYGANVLTF. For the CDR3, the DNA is TGTGCCAGCAGCTTGTGGGGACAGGGCTATGGGGCCAACGTCCTGACTTTC.

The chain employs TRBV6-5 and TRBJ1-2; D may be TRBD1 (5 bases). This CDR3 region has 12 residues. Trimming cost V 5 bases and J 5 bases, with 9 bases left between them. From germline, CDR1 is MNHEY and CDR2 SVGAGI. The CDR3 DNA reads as TGTGCCAGCAGTGGGGGGAAGTATGGCTACACCTTC. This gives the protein CASSGGKYGYTF.

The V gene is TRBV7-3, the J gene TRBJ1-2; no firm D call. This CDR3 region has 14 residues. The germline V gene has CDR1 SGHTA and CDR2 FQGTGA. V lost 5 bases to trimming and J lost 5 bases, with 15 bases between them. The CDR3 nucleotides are TGTGCCAGCAGCCCGGGCGGCAGGTCTTATGGCTACACCTTC. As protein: CASSPGGRSYGYTF.

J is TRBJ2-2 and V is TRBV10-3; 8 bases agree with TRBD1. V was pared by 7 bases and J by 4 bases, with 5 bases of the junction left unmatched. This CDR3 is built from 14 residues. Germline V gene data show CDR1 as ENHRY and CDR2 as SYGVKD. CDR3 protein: CAITLGQATGELFF. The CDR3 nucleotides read TGTGCCATCACCCTGGGACAGGCCACCGGGGAGCTGTTTTTT.

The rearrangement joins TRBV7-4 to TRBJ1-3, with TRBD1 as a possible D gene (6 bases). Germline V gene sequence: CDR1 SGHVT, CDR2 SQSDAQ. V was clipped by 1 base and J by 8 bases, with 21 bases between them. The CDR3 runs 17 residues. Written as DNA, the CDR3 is TGTGCCAGCAGCTTAGGCTACAGGGACCGGGACGGTGACACCATATATTTT. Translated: CASSLGYRDRDGDTIYF. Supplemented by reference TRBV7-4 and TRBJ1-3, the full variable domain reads GAGVSQSPRYKVAKRGRDVALRCDSISGHVTLYWYRQTLGQGSEVLTYSQSDAQRDKSGRPSGRFSAERPERSVSTLKIQRTEQGDSAVYLCASSLGYRDRDGDTIYFGEGSWLTVV.